This is a list of T cell receptor beta chains from one sample in a study of blood T cell repertoires in COVID-19. Assay used: immunoSEQ multiplex PCR; TCRdb lists only in-frame clones, some missing. The profile shows some 150,000 clones, roughly 80% of them singletons. The sample consisted of PBMCs or T cells enriched from blood (not recorded which). The origin of the receptors is a woman aged 18 to 35 who had been exposed to COVID-19. Each CDR3 is given with its conserved first and last residue. The D gene is left open where the match is weak. Not all rows give a size; the values are once, few, many and, for expanded clones, a class.

D gene	J gene	clone size	V gene	CDR3 protein	CDR3 DNA
TRBD1	TRBJ2-1	NA	TRBV27	CASSWDRVDQEQFF	TGTGCCAGCAGTTGGGACAGGGTTGACCAGGAGCAGTTCTTC
NA	TRBJ1-6	NA	TRBV9	CASSVQTGNSPLHF	TGTGCCAGCAGCGTACAAACAGGGAATTCACCCCTCCACTTT
TRBD2	TRBJ2-5	NA	TRBV9	CASSRGIAGGGETQYF	TGTGCCAGCAGCCGAGGCATAGCGGGAGGGGGGGAGACCCAGTACTTC
NA	TRBJ2-1	NA	TRBV7-6	CASSPQRGGLSYNEQFF	TGTGCCAGCAGCCCCCAAAGGGGGGGTCTGAGCTACAATGAGCAGTTCTTC
NA	TRBJ1-1	NA	TRBV27	CASRNLPGNTEAFF	TGTGCCAGCAGAAATCTTCCTGGCAACACTGAAGCTTTCTTT
TRBD1	TRBJ1-6	few	TRBV5-4	CASSLDRGVSSPLHF	TGTGCCAGCAGCTTGGACAGGGGCGTTAGTTCACCCCTCCACTTT
TRBD1	TRBJ1-2	once	TRBV5-5	CASRSPGTGTDYGYTF	TGTGCCAGCAGGAGCCCTGGAACCGGGACAGACTATGGCTACACCTTC
TRBD1	TRBJ2-5	NA	TRBV6-2/TRBV6-3	CASSYFLDRVGTQYF	TGTGCCAGCAGTTACTTCTTAGACAGGGTGGGGACCCAGTACTTC
NA	TRBJ1-3	NA	TRBV11-2	CASSLAASGNTIYF	TGTGCCAGCAGCTTAGCCGCGTCCGGAAACACCATATATTTT
NA	TRBJ1-2	NA	TRBV9	CASSPRGLGGYTF	TGTGCCAGCAGCCCTCGCGGGTTGGGGGGCTACACCTTC
NA	TRBJ1-3	NA	TRBV3-1/TRBV3-2	CASSPGLNGAIYF	TGTGCCAGCAGCCCAGGACTGAACGGGGCCATATATTTT
NA	TRBJ2-2	NA	TRBV2	CASRELERDTGELFF	TGTGCCAGCAGGGAACTGGAACGGGACACCGGGGAGCTGTTTTTT
NA	TRBJ2-1	once	TRBV6-2/TRBV6-3	CASSYRGPAFNNEQFF	TGTGCCAGCAGTTATCGCGGGCCCGCCTTCAACAATGAGCAGTTCTTC
NA	TRBJ2-1	NA	TRBV15	CATSRAGSSYNEQFF	TGTGCCACCAGCAGAGCGGGGAGCTCCTACAATGAGCAGTTCTTC
TRBD2	TRBJ2-2	NA	TRBV5-1	CASRAGDAGELFF	TGCGCCAGCAGGGCGGGGGATGCCGGGGAGCTGTTTTTT
TRBD1	TRBJ1-5	NA	TRBV7-2	CASSRTGGNQPQHF	TGTGCCAGCAGCCGGACAGGGGGCAATCAGCCCCAGCATTTT